This T cell receptor (beta chain) was sequenced during a study of shared clonotypes between healthy human individuals. The study drew all its donors from Caucasian adults living in Nashville, Tennessee. Into CD45RA+ naive and CD45RA-negative memory subsets, the CD4+ cells were split. For this clone: What it recognizes is unknown.

Approximately 210 ng DNA, approximately 31,000 T cell genomes, went into each sorted-subset replicate PCR. Clones were read by immunoSEQ multiplex PCR, and TCRdb kept only the in-frame ones, dropping some. The sample has millions of clones, roughly nine tenths seen once. Study conclusions and caveats: Large depth notwithstanding, sorted-subset sequencing proved incomplete by rarefaction.

V gave up 6 bases and J gave up 1 base, with 12 bases separating them. CDR3 length equals 14 residues. Germline assignment: CDR1 LNHDA and CDR2 SQIVND (reference sequence). Sequencing was performed on naive CD4+ T cells sorted from blood. Documented subset: CD45RA+ positively selected. This receptor was identified in a young man in good health. The chain couples TRBV19 to TRBJ2-5; the D is unclear. CDR3 sequence reads: CASRINEVQETQYF. Here the CDR3 DNA reads TGTGCCAGTAGAATCAATGAGGTCCAAGAGACCCAGTACTTC.